Each of the 25 T cell receptor beta chains below was sequenced from the same sample in a study of blood T cell repertoires in COVID-19. TCRdb's copy holds only in-frame clones and misses some; the assay was immunoSEQ multiplex PCR. This sample has 65,000 to 95,000 clones; over 70% occur once, and the top ten carry about 15%. The sequenced material came from peripheral blood. All receptors come from a human donor in a cohort sampled during active COVID-19.

The chain combines TRBV6-4 with TRBJ2-1; 8 bases match TRBD2. Per germline, CDR1 MRHNA and CDR2 SNTAGT. The CDR3 spans 16 residues. Losses at the gene ends were 0 bases for V and 0 bases for J; bases not matched to a gene: 1. CDR3 sequence: CASSDSTSGSYNEQFF. For the CDR3, the DNA is TGTGCCAGCAGTGACTCTACTAGCGGCTCCTACAATGAGCAGTTCTTC.

On this clone itself: The same CDR3 is also encoded by other DNA sequences in this sample. The chain recombines TRBV5-1 with TRBJ2-3; the match to TRBD2 covers 14 bases. Germline values: CDR1 SGHRS, CDR2 YFSETQ. The CDR3 sequence is 15 residues long. Trimming took 3 bases from V and 5 from J; bases not matched to a gene: 2. The chain's CDR3 is CASSSGTSGGDTQYF. The CDR3 bases are TGCGCCAGCAGCTCGGGGACTAGCGGGGGAGATACGCAGTATTTT.

The chain carries TRBV7-9 and TRBJ2-7, with unresolved D. V was cut by 5 bases and J by 6 bases, with 23 bases left in between. The CDR3 consists of 16 residues. The germline V gene encodes CDR1 SEHNR and CDR2 FQNEAQ (reference sequence). In DNA, the CDR3 is TGTGCCAGCAGCCCCCCGACCGGCCAGCCTAGGCGCGAGCAGTACTTC. As protein: CASSPPTGQPRREQYF.

This clone has a handful of counts. The chain couples TRBV5-1 to TRBJ1-4, with a tentative D call TRBD1 (5 bases). CDR3 length equals 17 residues. CDR1 is SGHRS and CDR2 is YFSETQ in the germline V gene. V was shortened by 2 bases and J by 0 bases, with 14 bases between the two germline ends. CDR3: CASSFELGGATNEKLFF. The CDR3 DNA reads as TGCGCCAGCAGCTTTGAATTGGGGGGTGCAACTAATGAAAAACTGTTTTTT. Using reference TRBV5-1 and TRBJ1-4 for the parts outside the CDR3, the full variable domain is KAGVTQTPRYLIKTRGQQVTLSCSPISGHRSVSWYQQTPGQGLQFLFEYFSETQRNKGNFPGRFSGRQFSNSRSEMNVSTLELGDSALYLCASSFELGGATNEKLFFGSGTQLSVL.

This chain joins TRBV2 and TRBJ2-1; 9 bases agree with TRBD1. The CDR3 runs to 15 residues. Germline V gives CDR1 SNHLY, CDR2 FYNNEI. The V segment lost 5 bases and the J segment 8 bases; nucleotides outside the gene matches: 10. CDR3 coding DNA: TGTGCCAGCAGTCCGGACAGGGGAAGGGCCGATGAGCAGTTCTTC. It specifies CASSPDRGRADEQFF.

The V call is TRBV30, the J call TRBJ1-5, with a weak D call TRBD1 (6 bases). Germline CDR1 GTSNPN, CDR2 SVGIG (reference sequence). The ends were cut back, 6 bases at V and 7 bases at J, with 16 bases in the middle. The CDR3 loop spans 13 amino acids. This chain's CDR3 is CACKTGAGQPQHF. CDR3 nucleotide sequence: TGTGCCTGCAAGACAGGAGCCGGACAGCCCCAGCATTTT.

This clone showed up just a few times. The V gene is TRBV27, the J gene TRBJ1-2; D not resolved. The CDR3 is 14 residues long. Trimming removed 1 base from V and 0 bases from J, with 6 bases in between. CDR1 MNHEY and CDR2 SMNVEV come from the germline V gene (reference sequence). Written as DNA, the CDR3 is TGTGCCAGCAGTTTATTCCCCTCTAACTATGGCTACACCTTC. This codes for CASSLFPSNYGYTF.

This chain uses TRBV6-1 with TRBJ2-7, with a tentative D call TRBD2 (6 bases). There are 15 residues in the CDR3. Germline assignment: CDR1 MNHNS and CDR2 SASEGT. Trimming removed 3 bases from V and 3 bases from J, with 15 bases in between. CDR3: CASSDWGEGDYEQYF. In DNA, the CDR3 is TGTGCCAGCAGTGATTGGGGGGAAGGGGACTACGAGCAGTACTTC.

The genes are TRBV19 and TRBJ1-4; a possible D gene is TRBD1 (6 bases). The CDR3 runs to 19 residues. V was cut by 0 bases and J by 1 base, with 18 bases left in between. Germline V gene data show CDR1 as LNHDA and CDR2 as SQIVND (reference sequence). CDR3 protein: CASSIDFLVWGQTNEKLFF. The CDR3 DNA is TGTGCCAGTAGTATAGACTTCTTGGTTTGGGGGCAAACTAATGAAAAACTGTTTTTT.

This rearrangement joins TRBV6-2 or TRBV6-3 to TRBJ2-1; D is perhaps TRBD2 (5 bases). The V gene's germline CDR1 is MNHEY and CDR2 SVGEGT. Trimming removed 2 bases at V and 3 bases at J, with 11 bases between. CDR3 length: 15 residues. In DNA, the CDR3 is TGTGCCAGCAGTTACGCCCCGGGAAACTACAATGAGCAGTTCTTC. Its translation: CASSYAPGNYNEQFF.

Of note for this clone: The sample carries other DNA sequences with the same CDR3. J is TRBJ2-1 and V is TRBV6-5; unclear D gene. The germline V and J ends were trimmed by 2 bases and 5 bases, with 7 bases remaining between them. Germline loops: CDR1 MNHEY, CDR2 SVGAGI. This CDR3 comprises 13 residues. CDR3 residues: CASSYSSNNEQFF. DNA for the CDR3: TGTGCCAGCAGTTACAGCTCAAACAATGAGCAGTTCTTC.

The chain has TRBV19 and TRBJ1-3, with no clear D. Trimming removed 5 bases from V and 2 bases from J, with 13 bases in between. Germline V lookup: CDR1 LNHDA, CDR2 SQIVND (reference sequence). The CDR3 spans 15 residues. CDR3 coding DNA: TGTGCCAGTAGTGTCGGCACAGTGCCTGGAAACACCATATATTTT. It codes for CASSVGTVPGNTIYF.

The rearrangement uses TRBV12-3 or TRBV12-4 and TRBJ1-2; TRBD1 agrees at 8 bases. J lost 7 bases, V lost 5 bases, and 3 bases had no gene match. The CDR3 covers 12 residues. CDR3 nucleotide sequence: TGTGCCAGCAGTACGGACAGGGTTGGCTACACCTTC. It yields the protein CASSTDRVGYTF.

This clone showed up just once. V and J are TRBV19 and TRBJ2-1; D gene ambiguous. The ends were cut back, 5 bases at V and 3 bases at J, with 8 bases in the middle. The CDR3 extends over 13 amino acids. The germline V gene has CDR1 LNHDA and CDR2 SQIVND (reference sequence). The CDR3 coding sequence is TGTGCCAGTAGTTTGGCAGACTACAATGAGCAGTTCTTC. It yields the protein CASSLADYNEQFF.

The V call is TRBV6-2 or TRBV6-3, the J call TRBJ2-1; 7 nucleotides match TRBD2. Germline V lookup: CDR1 MNHEY, CDR2 SVGEGT. This CDR3 has 16 amino acids. Trimming took 2 bases from V and 2 from J; bases not matched to a gene: 6. CDR3: CASSYQAGETYNEQFF. The CDR3 region has the DNA TGTGCCAGCAGTTACCAGGCGGGAGAAACCTACAATGAGCAGTTCTTC.

V is TRBV10-2 and J is TRBJ2-5; no reliable D call. V shed 4 bases and J shed 1 base, with 7 bases lying between them. This CDR3 contains 13 residues. Germline CDR1 is WSHSY and CDR2 is SAAADI. Here the CDR3 DNA reads TGCGCCAGCAGTGGCGCATCCCAAGAGACCCAGTACTTC. It encodes CASSGASQETQYF.

The V gene is TRBV28, the J gene TRBJ2-6, with 9 bases that match TRBD1. Losses at the gene ends were 10 bases for V and 3 bases for J; bases not matched to a gene: 10. Germline V gene sequence: CDR1 MDHEN, CDR2 SYDVKM. This CDR3 comprises 16 residues. The CDR3 protein is CATNDRGGGGANVLTF. CDR3 nucleotides: TGTGCCACTAATGACAGGGGGGGTGGTGGGGCCAACGTCCTGACTTTC.

The gene calls are TRBV6-5 and TRBJ1-4, with D maybe TRBD1 (5 bases). The V gene's germline CDR1 is MNHEY and CDR2 SVGAGI. The ends were cut back, 4 bases at V and 7 bases at J, with 10 bases in the middle. The CDR3 consists of 13 residues. The CDR3: CASSLGGREKLFF. In DNA form, the CDR3 reads TGTGCCAGCAGTTTGGGGGGACGTGAAAAACTGTTTTTT.

This clone turned up a few times. The chain recombines TRBV6-5 with TRBJ1-5; D gene unclear. This CDR3 region has 15 residues. Trimming took off 7 bases at V and 0 bases at J, with 13 bases between the two ends. The germline CDR1 and CDR2 sequences are MNHEY and SVGAGI. The CDR3 is CASNLGESSNQPQHF. The CDR3 DNA is TGTGCCAGCAACCTGGGAGAGAGTAGCAATCAGCCCCAGCATTTT.

The chain has TRBV18 and TRBJ1-5; D possibly corresponds to TRBD1 (5 bases). This CDR3 comprises 14 residues. CDR1 and CDR2 from the germline V gene are KGHSH and LQKENI. The V gene lost 5 bases and the J gene lost 0 bases, with 8 bases spanning the gap. The CDR3 region has the DNA TGTGCCAGCTCAGGGGGGAATAGCAATCAGCCCCAGCATTTT. Translation gives CASSGGNSNQPQHF.

V gene TRBV4-1 combines with J gene TRBJ2-7; no clear D gene. CDR1 and CDR2 from the germline V gene are MGHRA and YSYEKL. This CDR3 has 13 residues. Trimming stripped 0 bases from V and 4 bases from J, with 7 bases between. CDR3 loop: CASSQDRSYEQYV. The CDR3, as DNA: TGCGCCAGCAGCCAAGACAGGTCATACGAGCAGTACGTC.

The J gene is TRBJ1-2, the V gene TRBV7-2, with 7 bases lining up with TRBD1. The length of the CDR3 is 14 residues. Germline values: CDR1 SGHTA, CDR2 FQGNSA. The J segment lost 4 bases and the V segment lost 5 bases, leaving 7 bases of the junction unmatched. The CDR3 sequence: CASSPSGTAYGYTF. CDR3 sequence (DNA): TGTGCCAGCAGCCCGTCCGGGACAGCCTATGGCTACACCTTC.

This clone was seen a single time. This rearrangement joins TRBV5-6 to TRBJ1-2, with 9 bases identical to TRBD1. There are 14 residues in the CDR3. V shed 4 bases and J 6 bases; nucleotides not matched to a gene: 7. The germline V gene encodes CDR1 SGHDT and CDR2 YYEEEE. CDR3 sequence: CASSEQGAPHGYTF. Written as DNA, the CDR3 is TGTGCCAGCAGCGAACAGGGGGCGCCTCATGGCTACACCTTC.

The rearrangement uses TRBV5-4 and TRBJ2-3; D unresolved. V gave up 0 bases and J gave up 2 bases, with 7 bases separating them. The CDR3 consists of 14 residues. The germline CDR1 and CDR2 sequences are SGHNT and YYREEE (reference sequence). CDR3 coding DNA: TGTGCCAGCAGCTTGGAAGCTCTCACAGATACGCAGTATTTT. The encoded protein is CASSLEALTDTQYF.

V is TRBV4-1 and J is TRBJ2-1; TRBD2 aligns across 10 bases. Germline loops: CDR1 MGHRA, CDR2 YSYEKL. V dropped 9 bases and J dropped 10; count of bases not matched to a gene: 15. This CDR3 region has 15 residues. The CDR3 DNA follows: TGCGCCAGTGCAATAGCGGGAGGCCGGTCTATGGAGCAGTTCTTC. Translating it yields CASAIAGGRSMEQFF.